Listed below are T cell receptor beta chains from one sample, sequenced in a study of cytotoxic CD8 clonotypes in ibrutinib-treated CLL. Data came from immunoSEQ multiplex PCR; TCRdb stores just in-frame clones and leaves some out. The sample includes approximately 57,000 clones, around 60% of them seen just once. Here the sequenced sample was PBMCs, taken after 24 months of ibrutinib treatment. The receptors were gathered from a human donor with chronic lymphocytic leukemia. The CDR3 runs from the conserved cysteine through the conserved F or W. The D gene is left open where the match is weak. The size entry is marked missing in some rows and otherwise reads once, few, many or a size class.

j_gene: TRBJ2-7; d_gene: NA; v_gene: TRBV11-2; abundance: many; CDR3nt: TGTGCCAGCACCAGAGAGGTAGGGACTCTTGCCCACGAGCAGTACTTC; CDR3aa: CASTREVGTLAHEQYF
j_gene: TRBJ2-2; d_gene: NA; v_gene: TRBV4-2; abundance: many; CDR3nt: TGTGCCAGCAGCCAAGTTGGTGTCGGGAACACCGGGGAGCTGTTTTTT; CDR3aa: CASSQVGVGNTGELFF
j_gene: TRBJ2-7; d_gene: NA; v_gene: TRBV7-9; abundance: once; CDR3nt: TGTGCCAGCAGACCCCGGGACTCCTACGAGCAGTACTTC; CDR3aa: CASRPRDSYEQYF
j_gene: TRBJ1-1; d_gene: NA; v_gene: TRBV4-1; abundance: NA; CDR3nt: TGCGCCAGCAGCCAAGTCCTGCAGGGACTTAACACTGAAGCTTTCTTT; CDR3aa: CASSQVLQGLNTEAFF
j_gene: TRBJ2-5; d_gene: NA; v_gene: TRBV5-1; abundance: NA; CDR3nt: TGCGCCAGCAGTTTGCAGGGTTCCCAAGAGACCCAGTACTTC; CDR3aa: CASSLQGSQETQYF
j_gene: TRBJ1-2; d_gene: NA; v_gene: TRBV6-5; abundance: NA; CDR3nt: TGTGCCAGCAGTTACGGGTCGTACAACTATGGCTACACCTTC; CDR3aa: CASSYGSYNYGYTF
j_gene: TRBJ1-1; d_gene: NA; v_gene: TRBV7-9; abundance: few; CDR3nt: TGTGCCAGCAGCTTAGATTTGGATAACACTGAAGCTTTCTTT; CDR3aa: CASSLDLDNTEAFF
j_gene: TRBJ2-7; d_gene: TRBD2; v_gene: TRBV27; abundance: NA; CDR3nt: TGTGCCAGCAGTACCAGACAATTAGCGGGAGGGCTGACCTACGAGCAGTACTTC; CDR3aa: CASSTRQLAGGLTYEQYF
j_gene: TRBJ1-1; d_gene: NA; v_gene: TRBV7-9; abundance: once; CDR3nt: TGTGCCAGCAGCCCCAACCGGTTCACTGAAGCTTTCTTT; CDR3aa: CASSPNRFTEAFF
j_gene: TRBJ2-1; d_gene: TRBD1; v_gene: TRBV11-3; abundance: NA; CDR3nt: TGTGCCAGCAGCTTAGATCAGGGAACAGGGGTCGATGAGCAGTTCTTC; CDR3aa: CASSLDQGTGVDEQFF
j_gene: TRBJ1-1; d_gene: NA; v_gene: TRBV29-1; abundance: NA; CDR3nt: TGCAGCGTTGGTCCCAGGGCGGGTACTGAAGCTTTCTTT; CDR3aa: CSVGPRAGTEAFF
j_gene: TRBJ2-5; d_gene: TRBD1; v_gene: TRBV7-2; abundance: few; CDR3nt: TGTGCCAGCAGCTTAGTGGACAGGGGTGGCAGGGAGACCCAGTACTTC; CDR3aa: CASSLVDRGGRETQYF
j_gene: TRBJ1-2; d_gene: NA; v_gene: TRBV28; abundance: few; CDR3nt: TGTGCCACTACAGCTGTCTATGGCTACACCTTC; CDR3aa: CATTAVYGYTF
j_gene: TRBJ2-7; d_gene: NA; v_gene: TRBV2; abundance: NA; CDR3nt: TGTGCCAGCAGTGTGGTAGCGACGCGGCAGTACTTC; CDR3aa: CASSVVATRQYF
j_gene: TRBJ2-7; d_gene: NA; v_gene: TRBV4-2; abundance: once; CDR3nt: TGTGCCAGCAGCCTAGAAGACTTCTCCTACGAGCAGTACTTC; CDR3aa: CASSLEDFSYEQYF
j_gene: TRBJ2-1; d_gene: NA; v_gene: TRBV15; abundance: few; CDR3nt: TGTGCCACCAGCAGCAACAAAAACTTCTACTACAATGAGCAGTTCTTC; CDR3aa: CATSSNKNFYYNEQFF
j_gene: TRBJ2-3; d_gene: NA; v_gene: TRBV19; abundance: NA; CDR3nt: TGTGCCAGTAGTATGGGTCTCCAGAGGGATACGCAGTATTTT; CDR3aa: CASSMGLQRDTQYF
j_gene: TRBJ1-2; d_gene: NA; v_gene: TRBV28; abundance: few; CDR3nt: TGTGCCAGCAGTCTCAGCAGGACCTATGGCTACACCTTC; CDR3aa: CASSLSRTYGYTF
j_gene: TRBJ2-4; d_gene: NA; v_gene: TRBV5-4; abundance: NA; CDR3nt: TGTGCCAGCAGCTTGAGGGACGGACTAGCCAAAAACATTCAGTACTTC; CDR3aa: CASSLRDGLAKNIQYF
j_gene: TRBJ1-5; d_gene: TRBD1; v_gene: TRBV19; abundance: NA; CDR3nt: TGTGCCAGTAGTCCCACACAGGGGATGGGCAATCAGCCCCAGCATTTT; CDR3aa: CASSPTQGMGNQPQHF
j_gene: TRBJ2-3; d_gene: NA; v_gene: TRBV5-4; abundance: NA; CDR3nt: TGTGCCAGCAGCCAAGATCACGGGGGCACGCAGTATTTT; CDR3aa: CASSQDHGGTQYF
j_gene: TRBJ2-2; d_gene: TRBD1; v_gene: TRBV30; abundance: few; CDR3nt: TGTGCCTGGAGTGAGGACAGGGGGAGGTACACCGGGGAGCTGTTTTTT; CDR3aa: CAWSEDRGRYTGELFF
j_gene: TRBJ2-7; d_gene: NA; v_gene: TRBV7-2; abundance: NA; CDR3nt: TGTGCCAGCAGCTTTCAGGGTCCCCTCTACGAGCAGTACTTC; CDR3aa: CASSFQGPLYEQYF
j_gene: TRBJ2-1; d_gene: TRBD2; v_gene: TRBV28; abundance: few; CDR3nt: TGTGCCAGCCACTCGGGACTAGCGGGCCGCAATGAGCAGTTCTTC; CDR3aa: CASHSGLAGRNEQFF
j_gene: TRBJ2-6; d_gene: NA; v_gene: TRBV15; abundance: NA; CDR3nt: TGTGCCACCAGCAGAGCACACAACTCTGGGGCCAACGTCCTGACTTTC; CDR3aa: CATSRAHNSGANVLTF
j_gene: TRBJ2-2; d_gene: NA; v_gene: TRBV4-1; abundance: NA; CDR3nt: TGCGCCAGCAGCGCCACCGGGGAGCTGTTTTTT; CDR3aa: CASSATGELFF
j_gene: TRBJ1-2; d_gene: NA; v_gene: TRBV6-5; abundance: NA; CDR3nt: TGTGCCAGCACCTACGCGAACAGCCTCTATGGCTACACCTTC; CDR3aa: CASTYANSLYGYTF
j_gene: TRBJ1-5; d_gene: NA; v_gene: TRBV6-5; abundance: NA; CDR3nt: TGTGCCAGCAGACCTGGGACGTTTCAGCCCCAGCATTTT; CDR3aa: CASRPGTFQPQHF
j_gene: TRBJ2-1; d_gene: NA; v_gene: TRBV6-6; abundance: NA; CDR3nt: TGTGCCAGCAGTTTTAGCGGTAATGAGCAGTTCTTC; CDR3aa: CASSFSGNEQFF
j_gene: TRBJ2-5; d_gene: NA; v_gene: TRBV5-1; abundance: few; CDR3nt: TGCGCCAGCAGCCAACAAACTAACCCTCAAGAGACCCAGTACTTC; CDR3aa: CASSQQTNPQETQYF
j_gene: TRBJ1-5; d_gene: TRBD1; v_gene: TRBV28; abundance: many; CDR3nt: TGTGCCAGCAGTTACGGTCGGACAGGGGGGTTCCAGCCCCAGCATTTT; CDR3aa: CASSYGRTGGFQPQHF